Here is one T cell receptor (beta chain) with its context. This specimen comes from a study of T cell repertoires in cytomegalovirus infection. TCRdb reanalysed the reads using MiXCR and keeps one entry per CDR3 protein. The sample comprises around 740,000 distinct CDR3 sequences, roughly 36% of which are singletons, and around 3% rests with the top ten. The length of the CDR3 is 16 residues. Germline V gene lookup returns CDR1 MNHNS and CDR2 SASEGT. The V gene lost 5 bases and the J gene lost 1 base, with 15 bases spanning the gap. Specimen: PBMCs. The sequence derives from a human donor in good health (CMV status not recorded). Some clones in this sample may be carry-over from other donors' samples. This chain joins TRBV6-1 and TRBJ1-5; D is unresolved. The CDR3 reads CASSPTETLSNQPQHF. Here the CDR3 DNA reads TGTGCCAGCAGTCCAACGGAAACCCTGAGCAATCAGCCCCAGCATTTT.